Listed here is a single T cell receptor beta chain. Antigen: not known. This entry comes from a study of beta chain features in type 1 diabetes. The investigators reverse transcribed all of the isolated RNA, so they sequenced expressed TCRB transcripts. The repertoire was sequenced with immunoSEQ multiplex PCR; TCRdb's copy has only in-frame clones and lacks some. The table lists about 180,000 clones, 7.5% to 8.5% of them singletons. Study observations and caveats: In every one of the four CD4+ subsets, TCRB CDR3s were moderately but significantly shorter in Type 1 diabetes patients. In these data, an HLA type influence on TCRB rearrangement remained unresolved.

Germline V lookup: CDR1 SEHNR, CDR2 FQNEAQ (reference sequence). The CDR3 extends over 15 amino acids. V lost 5 bases to trimming and J lost 2 bases; unmatched junction nucleotides: 5. Sequencing was performed on central memory CD4+ T cells from blood. This TCR was sampled from a man aged 18 to 30 with type 1 diabetes. The genes are TRBV7-9 and TRBJ2-5; 10 bases line up with TRBD2. The CDR3 coding sequence is TGTGCCAGCAGCCCCCGGACTAGCGGACAAGAGACCCAGTACTTC. Translating it yields CASSPRTSGQETQYF.